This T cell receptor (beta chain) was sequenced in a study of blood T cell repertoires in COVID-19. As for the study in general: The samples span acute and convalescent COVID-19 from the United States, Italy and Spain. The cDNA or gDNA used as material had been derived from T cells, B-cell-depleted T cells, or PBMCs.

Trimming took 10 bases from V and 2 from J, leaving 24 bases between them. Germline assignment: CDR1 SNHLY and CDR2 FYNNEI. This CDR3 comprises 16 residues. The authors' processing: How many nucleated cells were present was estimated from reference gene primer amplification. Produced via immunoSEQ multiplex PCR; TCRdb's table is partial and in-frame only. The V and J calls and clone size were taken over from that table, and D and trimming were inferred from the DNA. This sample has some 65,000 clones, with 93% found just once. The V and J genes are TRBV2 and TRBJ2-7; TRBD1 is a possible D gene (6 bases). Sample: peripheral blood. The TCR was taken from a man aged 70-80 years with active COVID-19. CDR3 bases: TGTGCCACCCGTTTATCGACCAGACAGGATACCTACGAGCAGTACTTC. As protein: CATRLSTRQDTYEQYF. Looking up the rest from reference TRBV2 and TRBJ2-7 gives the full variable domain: EPEVTQTPSHQVTQMGQEVILRCVPISNHLYFYWYRQILGQKVEFLVSFYNNEISEKSEIFDDQFSVERPDGSNFTLKIRSTKLEDSAMYFCATRLSTRQDTYEQYFGPGTRLTVT.